These 13 T cell receptor beta chains share one sample of origin, sequenced in a study of cytomegalovirus exposure and HLA in healthy donors. Researchers ran the PCR with 60 Vbeta and 13 Jbeta primers. The data were produced by immunoSEQ multiplex PCR, yet TCRdb's version contains in-frame clones alone and is incomplete. Of roughly 120,000 clones in the sample, around 70% were seen once. The sequenced sample was PBMCs. All receptors come from a woman aged 45-65 years in good health and CMV-seropositive.

As concerns this clone: Sequence at one end of the junction differs from germline and may be a read error. The chain uses TRBV7-9 and TRBJ1-2; a weak D match, TRBD1 (5 bases). Per the germline V gene, CDR1 is SEHNR and CDR2 is FQNEAQ (reference sequence). The CDR3 loop spans 12 amino acids. The CDR3 bases are TGTGCCAGCAGCTTAACCGACAGTAGACCGAACTTC. Translation: CASSLTDSRPNF.

This clone was recorded once. The chain combines TRBV7-2 with TRBJ2-5; D ambiguous. The CDR3 totals 13 residues. The V gene's germline CDR1 is SGHTA and CDR2 FQGNSA. The ends were cut back, 8 bases at V and 1 base at J, with 11 bases in the middle. CDR3 coding DNA: TGTGCCAGCGCAGATGGGCCCCAAGAGACCCAGTACTTC. Translated, it gives CASADGPQETQYF.

The chain links TRBV30 to TRBJ2-3, with 8 positions matching TRBD1. The CDR3 is 15 residues long. Germline V gene data show CDR1 as GTSNPN and CDR2 as SVGIG (reference sequence). J gave up 6 bases and V 1 base, and 9 bases lay outside the gene matches. CDR3 loop: CAWSGPTGDFDTQYF. The CDR3, as DNA: TGTGCCTGGAGTGGACCGACAGGGGATTTTGATACGCAGTATTTT.

This clone was seen a single time. The chain is built from TRBV10-3 and TRBJ1-1; a possible D gene is TRBD1 (5 bases). V dropped 8 bases and J dropped 6 bases, with 19 bases sitting between them. Germline CDR1 reads ENHRY; CDR2 reads SYGVKD. The CDR3 has 14 residues. In DNA form, the CDR3 reads TGTGCCATCGCCGACGCCGGGGGGAGGTCTGAAGCTTTCTTT. Protein: CAIADAGGRSEAFF.

Comments on this clone: One end of the junction does not line up with germline, which may come from a read error. The V call is TRBV29-1, the J call TRBJ1-1; D not resolved. This CDR3 spans 10 amino acids. Per germline, CDR1 SQVTM and CDR2 ANQGSEA. The CDR3 loop reads CSVQPGGPSF. The CDR3, as DNA: TGCAGCGTACAACCGGGAGGGCCGTCCTTT.

A few counts support this clone. The rearrangement links TRBV5-6 to TRBJ1-2, with 7 nucleotides matching TRBD1. J was trimmed by 4 bases and V by 6 bases; bases with no gene match: 9. The length of the CDR3 is 14 residues. CDR1 is SGHDT and CDR2 is YYEEEE in the germline V gene. The CDR3 loop reads CASISLDRLYGYTF. The CDR3 bases are TGTGCCAGCATCTCCCTGGACAGGCTCTATGGCTACACCTTC.

V usage is TRBV6-5 and J usage is TRBJ2-2; maybe TRBD1 (5 bases). Trimming left V 2 bases short and J 2 bases short, with 9 bases between. The CDR3 spans 15 residues. Germline V gene lookup returns CDR1 MNHEY and CDR2 SVGAGI. The CDR3 region is CASSYARANTGELFF. CDR3 bases: TGTGCCAGCAGTTACGCCAGGGCTAACACCGGGGAGCTGTTTTTT.

This chain uses TRBV27 with TRBJ2-7, with 8 bases fitting TRBD1. With V trimmed by 5 bases and J by 4 bases, 7 bases remained unmatched. This CDR3 comprises 14 residues. Germline-derived CDR1 and CDR2 are MNHEY and SMNVEV (reference sequence). CDR3 sequence: CASSPGTGLYEQYF. The CDR3 DNA reads as TGTGCCAGCAGTCCAGGGACAGGACTTTACGAGCAGTACTTC.

The chain employs TRBV10-3 and TRBJ1-3; TRBD1 is a possible D gene (6 bases). CDR1 and CDR2 (germline): ENHRY, SYGVKD. The CDR3 runs to 15 residues. Trimming took off 6 bases at V and 3 bases at J, with 15 bases between the two ends. The CDR3, as DNA: TGTGCCATCAGCGAACCGGGACACGTTGGAAACACCATATATTTT. Its translation is CAISEPGHVGNTIYF.

This clone was observed a single time. The V and J genes are TRBV2 and TRBJ1-1, with 9 nucleotides matching TRBD1. The CDR3 sequence is 13 residues long. CDR1 is SNHLY, CDR2 FYNNEI, per germline. With V trimmed by 5 bases and J by 4 bases, 2 bases remained unmatched. CDR3 sequence reads: CASSWGQGTEAFF. The CDR3, as DNA: TGTGCCAGCAGTTGGGGACAGGGCACTGAAGCTTTCTTT.

The chain joins TRBV14 to TRBJ1-1; D is uncertain. Germline CDR1 is SGHDN and CDR2 is FVKESK. CDR3 size: 15 residues. Trimming left V 4 bases short and J 1 base short, with 13 bases between. As DNA, the CDR3 is TGTGCCAGCAGCCCCGAGGCGGGCTGGAACACTGAAGCTTTCTTT. This gives the protein CASSPEAGWNTEAFF.

The chain's CDR3 is CASSRTGNTYEQYF. CDR3 in DNA: TGTGCCAGCAGCCGAACAGGGAATACCTACGAGCAGTACTTC. The chain has TRBV7-2 and TRBJ2-7, with TRBD1 as a possible D gene (6 bases). V dropped 5 bases and J dropped 2 bases, with 13 bases sitting between them. Per germline, CDR1 SGHTA and CDR2 FQGNSA. The CDR3 is made up of 14 amino acids. The whole variable domain, filled in from reference TRBV7-2 and TRBJ2-7, reads GAGVSQSPSNKVTEKGKDVELRCDPISGHTALYWYRQSLGQGLEFLIYFQGNSAPDKSGLPSDRFSAERTGGSVSTLTIQRTQQEDSAVYLCASSRTGNTYEQYFGPGTRLTVT.

The chain uses TRBV6-6 and TRBJ1-1; D remains ambiguous. Between the trimmed V and J ends, which lost 5 bases and 3 bases, there was a span of 10 bases. The germline gives CDR1 MNHNY, CDR2 SVGAGI (reference sequence). This CDR3 has 13 residues. Here the CDR3 reads CASSPFSDTEAFF. Written as DNA, the CDR3 is TGTGCCAGCAGTCCTTTCTCGGACACTGAAGCTTTCTTT.